The 8 T cell receptor beta chains below come from one sample, sequenced in a study of T cell responses to AZD1222 COVID-19 vaccine. The assay was immunoSEQ multiplex PCR, and TCRdb's table has in-frame clones only and misses some. The table includes 84,000 or so clones, 90% detected once. The source was peripheral blood, collected on day 0 of AZD1222 vaccination. The receptors were gathered from an adult in good health.

J is TRBJ1-5 and V is TRBV4-1; D remains unclear. Per germline, CDR1 MGHRA and CDR2 YSYEKL. V lost 1 base and J lost 0, with 7 bases in between. This CDR3 contains 15 residues. CDR3 coding DNA: TGCGCCAGCAGCCAAGGAGGCGGTAGCAATCAGCCCCAGCATTTT. This translates into CASSQGGGSNQPQHF.

The chain links TRBV10-1 to TRBJ1-4; D not certain. The CDR3 runs to 14 residues. From germline, CDR1 is WNHNN and CDR2 SYGVQD (reference sequence). The V and J ends lost 2 bases and 5 bases respectively, with 9 bases between them. The DNA of the CDR3 is TGCGCCAGCAGTGAGGGCAGATCGAATGAAAAACTGTTTTTT. Translation: CASSEGRSNEKLFF.

The genes are TRBV6-1 and TRBJ1-1; unclear D gene. V lost 0 bases to trimming and J lost 13 bases, with 9 bases between them. Germline V gives CDR1 MNHNS, CDR2 SASEGT. There are 11 residues in the CDR3. The CDR3 nucleotides read TGTGCCAGCAGTGAAGCCCAAAGGGATTTCTTT. Amino acid sequence: CASSEAQRDFF.

The J gene is TRBJ1-2, the V gene TRBV12-3 or TRBV12-4, with TRBD1 matching 8 bases. The ends lost 5 bases at V and 5 bases at J; junction bases unmatched: 4. This CDR3 has 13 amino acids. As DNA, the CDR3 is TGTGCCAGCAGTCCGACAGGGGAGTATGGCTACACCTTC. This encodes CASSPTGEYGYTF.

V gene TRBV11-2 combines with J gene TRBJ1-2, with 9 bases fitting TRBD1. Germline values: CDR1 SGHAT, CDR2 FQNNGV. The CDR3 is 14 residues long. The V segment lost 5 bases and the J segment 6 bases; nucleotides outside the gene matches: 7. The CDR3 coding sequence is TGTGCCAGCAGCCTCTTACAGGGGGCGGATGGCTACACCTTC. This translates into CASSLLQGADGYTF. Combining the CDR3 with reference TRBV11-2 and TRBJ1-2 gives the whole variable domain EAGVAQSPRYKIIEKRQSVAFWCNPISGHATLYWYQQILGQGPKLLIQFQNNGVVDDSQLPKDRFSAERLKGVDSTLKIQPAKLEDSAVYLCASSLLQGADGYTFGSGTRLTVV.

The chain combines TRBV5-5 with TRBJ2-7, with unresolved D. This CDR3 region has 13 residues. The ends were cut back, 7 bases at V and 2 bases at J, with 13 bases in the middle. Germline V CDR1 and CDR2: SGHKS, YYEKEE (reference sequence). The DNA of the CDR3 is TGTGCCAGCGGATACAGTGACACCTACGAGCAGTACTTC. This gives the protein CASGYSDTYEQYF.

The V gene is TRBV29-1, the J gene TRBJ2-1, with D uncertain. The CDR3 runs to 13 residues. CDR1 is SQVTM, CDR2 ANQGSEA, per germline. Trimming stripped 7 bases from V and 0 bases from J, with 10 bases between. The CDR3 coding sequence is TGCAGCGGACACCACGACTCCTACAATGAGCAGTTCTTC. This gives the protein CSGHHDSYNEQFF.

The genes are TRBV4-1 and TRBJ2-3; D gene unclear. Germline assignment: CDR1 MGHRA and CDR2 YSYEKL. The CDR3 is 17 residues long. Trimming left V 0 bases short and J 3 bases short, with 16 bases between. CDR3 nucleotide sequence: TGCGCCAGCAGCCAAGATCCCGGCCTTCAAGCAACAGATACGCAGTATTTT. Protein: CASSQDPGLQATDTQYF.